The clone carrying this T cell receptor (beta chain) was counted between two and nine times. From germline, CDR1 is MGHDK and CDR2 SYGVNS. This CDR3 has 16 amino acids. Trimming pared 6 bases from V and 2 bases from J, leaving 14 bases between. This entry is derived from a study of blood T cell repertoires in COVID-19. Study background: In each case, the material was cDNA or gDNA derived from T cells, B-cell-depleted T cells, or PBMCs.

TCRdb's table, derived via immunoSEQ multiplex PCR, lists solely in-frame clones and lacks some. Here the sample spans roughly 280,000 clones, over 85% being singletons. The TCR comes from a woman in her fifties or sixties who had recovered from COVID-19. The V call is TRBV25-1, the J call TRBJ1-6, with a possible D match to TRBD1 (5 bases). Sequencing input: PBMCs or T cells enriched from blood (not recorded which). The CDR3 DNA follows: TGTGCCAGCAGAAGGACCGTAGGGGCCTATAATTCACCCCTCCACTTT. This encodes CASRRTVGAYNSPLHF.